Given below is one TCR beta chain in context. Its antigen is not known. The sample comes from a study of shared clonotypes between healthy human individuals. The repertoire was sequenced with immunoSEQ multiplex PCR; TCRdb's copy has only in-frame clones and lacks some. The sample holds around 500,000 clones; 79% are singletons and the top ten take around 12%. J lost 9 bases, V lost 8 bases, and 9 bases had no gene match. Germline V gives CDR1 SNHLY, CDR2 FYNNEI. There are 15 residues in the CDR3. General study findings and limits: Tissue TCR repertoires likely differ from these blood-only repertoires.

Donors comprised only Caucasian adults living in Nashville, Tennessee. V is TRBV2 and J is TRBJ2-1; the match to TRBD2 covers 14 bases. The sample was PBMCs. The TCR was taken from a middle-aged woman in good health. Some clones in this sample may be carry-over from other donors' samples. CDR3 residues: CASWGLAGENGEQFF. Here the CDR3 DNA reads TGTGCCAGCTGGGGACTAGCGGGAGAAAACGGTGAGCAGTTCTTC.